These T cell receptor beta chains were read from a single sample in a study of CD8 T cells in ankylosing spondylitis. TCRdb recomputed calls from the 5' RACE reads with MiXCR, one row per CDR3 protein. Seen here are 150,000 to 200,000 distinct CDR3 sequences, around 19% observed once, and the top ten hold approximately 7.8%. Sample: blood, either unsorted or a sorted T cell fraction (not recorded which). The receptors derive from a male donor with ankylosing spondylitis or in good health (not recorded which). CDR3s include the opening cysteine and the closing phenylalanine or tryptophan. A D gene is named only where the DNA matches it firmly. Where a row states a size, it is once, few, many or the class of an expanded clone; other rows omit it.

TRBJ2-6 | . | TRBV10-3 | . | CAISGNSGANVLTF | TGTGCCATCAGTGGCAACTCTGGGGCCAACGTCCTGACTTTC
TRBJ1-2 | . | TRBV9 | . | CASSPHGDGYTF | TGTGCCAGCAGCCCCCACGGGGATGGCTACACCTTC
TRBJ2-7 | . | TRBV20-1 | many | CSAKGTDVYEQYF | TGCAGTGCCAAAGGAACGGACGTCTACGAGCAGTACTTC
TRBJ2-2 | TRBD2 | TRBV20-1 | many | CSARDWGLASTGELFF | TGCAGTGCTAGAGATTGGGGACTAGCAAGCACCGGGGAGCTGTTTTTT
TRBJ2-6 | . | TRBV28 | few | CASSLFSGANVLTF | TGTGCCAGCAGTTTGTTCTCTGGGGCCAACGTCCTGACTTTC
TRBJ2-2 | . | TRBV5-1 | many | CASSVVSRDLLVAGELFF | TGCGCCAGCAGCGTAGTCTCGAGGGATTTGCTAGTTGCCGGGGAGCTGTTTTTT
TRBJ2-3 | TRBD2 | TRBV5-1 | few | CASSSGLAANVPEAQYF | TGCGCCAGCAGCTCGGGACTAGCGGCGAACGTGCCGGAGGCGCAGTATTTT
TRBJ2-1 | . | TRBV7-9 | . | CASSPRQMNYNEQFF | TGTGCCAGCAGCCCCCGACAGATGAATTACAATGAGCAGTTCTTC
TRBJ1-1 | TRBD1 | TRBV5-1 | . | CASTASGTGDTEAFF | TGCGCCAGCACGGCGTCCGGGACAGGGGACACTGAAGCTTTCTTT
TRBJ2-1 | TRBD2 | TRBV29-1 | many | CSGSVSGRADNEQFF | TGCAGCGGGTCGGTGAGCGGGAGGGCCGACAATGAGCAGTTCTTC
TRBJ2-7 | TRBD1 | TRBV6-5 | few | CASSYDRGPTYEQYF | TGTGCCAGCAGTTACGACAGGGGGCCCACCTACGAGCAGTACTTC
TRBJ2-1 | TRBD2 | TRBV5-1 | many | CASSLVAGTKSYNEQFF | TGCGCCAGCAGCTTGGTGGCAGGGACTAAATCCTACAATGAGCAGTTCTTC
TRBJ1-5 | . | TRBV6-5 | few | CASSYQGPNQPQHF | TGTGCCAGCAGTTACCAGGGCCCCAATCAGCCCCAGCATTTT
TRBJ2-7 | . | TRBV6-5 | many | CASSSMGHEQYF | TGTGCCAGCAGTAGTATGGGGCACGAGCAGTATTTC
TRBJ2-5 | . | TRBV6-1 | few | CASSEERSRTIQETQYF | TGTGCCAGCAGTGAAGAAAGATCTAGGACAATCCAAGAGACCCAGTACTTC
TRBJ2-1 | . | TRBV7-8 | . | CASSLARHGSNPNEQFF | TGTGCCAGCAGCTTAGCGCGTCACGGGAGTAACCCCAATGAGCAGTTCTTC
TRBJ1-1 | . | TRBV2 | many | CASSLSRDTEAFF | TGTGCCAGCAGCCTCAGCCGGGACACTGAAGCTTTCTTT